This TCR beta chain was identified during a study of identical twins. Broader study findings: Where beta out-of-frame sequences were concerned, excess twin sharing was weaker.

V was pared by 4 bases and J by 9 bases, with 14 bases between. Germline-derived CDR1 and CDR2 are SGHDT and YYEEEE. The CDR3 spans 13 residues. The table lists this clonotype with a count of one. Its matching antigen is unknown. No donor was unhealthy or non-Caucasian. MiXCR, run by TCRdb on the 5' RACE reads, gives a single entry per CDR3 protein. In the table there are more than 200,000 distinct CDR3 sequences, roughly a tenth of which are singletons. The sample taken for sequencing was memory (CD45RO+) T cells sorted from blood. The genes are TRBV5-6 and TRBJ2-1; D not resolved. This TCR was recovered from a woman between 18 and 29 years old in good health. The CDR3: CASSPMLPTEQFF. In nucleotides, the CDR3 is TGTGCCAGCAGCCCGATGCTCCCCACTGAGCAGTTCTTC.